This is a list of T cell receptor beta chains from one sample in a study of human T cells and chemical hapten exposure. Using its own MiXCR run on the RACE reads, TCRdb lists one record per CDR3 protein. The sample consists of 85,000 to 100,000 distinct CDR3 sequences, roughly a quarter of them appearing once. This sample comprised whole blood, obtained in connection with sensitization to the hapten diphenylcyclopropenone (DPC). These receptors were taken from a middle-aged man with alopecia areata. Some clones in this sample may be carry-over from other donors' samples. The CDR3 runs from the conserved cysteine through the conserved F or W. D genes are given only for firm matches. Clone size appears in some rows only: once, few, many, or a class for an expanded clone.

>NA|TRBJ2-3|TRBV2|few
TGTGCCAGCGGGTTAGGGCGGAAAACAGATACGCAGTATTTT
CASGLGRKTDTQYF
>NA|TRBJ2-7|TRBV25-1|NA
TGTGCCAGCAGCAAGACGGCCTCCTACGAGCAGTACTTC
CASSKTASYEQYF
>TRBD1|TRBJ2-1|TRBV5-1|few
TGCGCCAGCAGCTTGGGGACAGGGATCAGGGGTGAGCAGTTCTTC
CASSLGTGIRGEQFF
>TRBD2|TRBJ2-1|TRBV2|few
TGTGCCAGCAACATTCTAGCGGGCCGGGAAGAGGACAATGAGCAGTTCTTC
CASNILAGREEDNEQFF
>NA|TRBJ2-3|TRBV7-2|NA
TGTGCCAGCAGCTTTAGTAGTAGGCGCACAGATACGCAGTATTTT
CASSFSSRRTDTQYF
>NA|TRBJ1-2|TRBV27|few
TGTGCCAGCAGGGACAGCCGGGGCTCCTATGGCTACACCTTC
CASRDSRGSYGYTF
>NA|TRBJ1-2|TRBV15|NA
TGTGCCACCAGCGCTGCAAGTGGGGGCTACACCTTC
CATSAASGGYTF
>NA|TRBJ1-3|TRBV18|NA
TGTGCCAGCTCACCGGTCCGACGGATCTCTGGAAACACCATATATTTT
CASSPVRRISGNTIYF
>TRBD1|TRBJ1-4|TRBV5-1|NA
TGCGCCAGCAGCTTGACAGGGGGGACTAATGAAAAACTGTTTTTT
CASSLTGGTNEKLFF
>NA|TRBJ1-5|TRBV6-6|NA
TGTGCCAGCTGGGCGGGACACGGCAATCAGCCCCAGCATTTT
CASWAGHGNQPQHF
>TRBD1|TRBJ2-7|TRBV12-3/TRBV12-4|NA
TGTGCCAGCAGTAGGACAGGGCCCTACGAGCAGTACTTC
CASSRTGPYEQYF
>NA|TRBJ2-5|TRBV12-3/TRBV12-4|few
TGTGCCAGCAGTCAGCTAGGAGGGACCCAGTACTTC
CASSQLGGTQYF
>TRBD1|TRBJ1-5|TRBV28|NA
TGTGCCAGCAGACGGACAGGGAACAATCAGCCCCAGCATTTT
CASRRTGNNQPQHF
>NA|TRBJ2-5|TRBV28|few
TGTGCCAGCAGTTCCACAGGGACGATTGAGACCCAGTACTTC
CASSSTGTIETQYF
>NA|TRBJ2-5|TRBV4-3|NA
TGCGCCAGCAGCCTACACAGGGTGGAGACCCAGTACTTC
CASSLHRVETQYF
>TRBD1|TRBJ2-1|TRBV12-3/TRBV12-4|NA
TGTGCCAGCAGACACCTAGAAGGGGGCCGGAATGAGCAGTTCTTC
CASRHLEGGRNEQFF
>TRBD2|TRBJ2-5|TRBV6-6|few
TGTGCCAGCAGGGCGGGAGCTCTGCAAGAGACCCAGTACTTC
CASRAGALQETQYF
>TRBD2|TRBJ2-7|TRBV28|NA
TGTGCCACCTGGACTAGCGGCTTCTACGAGCAGTACTTC
CATWTSGFYEQYF
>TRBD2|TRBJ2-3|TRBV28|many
TGTGCCAGCAGTTTAACGGGAGGAACAGATACGCAGTATTTT
CASSLTGGTDTQYF
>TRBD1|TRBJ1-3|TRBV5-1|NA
TGCGCCAGCAGCAGACCGACAGGGGAGCCAAACACCATATATTTT
CASSRPTGEPNTIYF
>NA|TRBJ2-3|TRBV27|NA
TGTGCCAGCAGTCCCCTAACCCAGAATACGCAGTATTTT
CASSPLTQNTQYF
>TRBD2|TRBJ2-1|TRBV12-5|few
TGTGCTAGTGGTTTGGCAGCGGGAGGTTACAATGAGCAGTTCTTC
CASGLAAGGYNEQFF
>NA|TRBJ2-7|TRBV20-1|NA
TGCAGTGCTAGGCTACCCAGCGGGCACTACGAGCAGTACTTC
CSARLPSGHYEQYF
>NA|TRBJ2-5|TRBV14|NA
TGTGCCAGCAGCCCAGGGTTCTCCCCTTCGCGAATGGAGACCCAGTACTTC
CASSPGFSPSRMETQYF
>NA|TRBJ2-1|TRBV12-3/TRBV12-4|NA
TGTGCCAGCAGTTTCGGGCGGGGTGACAATGAGCAGTTCTTC
CASSFGRGDNEQFF
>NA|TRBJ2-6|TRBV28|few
TGTGCCAGCAGTTACTCCCTCTCTGGGGCCAACGTCCTGACTTTC
CASSYSLSGANVLTF
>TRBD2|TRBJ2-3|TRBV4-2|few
TGTGCCAGCAGCCAAGGGACTAGCGGGAGGGCCAGAACAGATACGCAGTATTTT
CASSQGTSGRARTDTQYF
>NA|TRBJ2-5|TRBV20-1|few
TGCAGTGCTAGAACGTGGCGGGGTCTAAACCAAGAGACCCAGTACTTC
CSARTWRGLNQETQYF
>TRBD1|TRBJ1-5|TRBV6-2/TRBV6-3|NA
TGTGCCAGCAGTTACACCGGGGACAGGGTCAATCAGCCCCAGCATTTT
CASSYTGDRVNQPQHF
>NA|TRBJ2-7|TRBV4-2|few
TGTGCCAGCAGCCAAGATCCCCGGGACCACGAGCAGTACTTC
CASSQDPRDHEQYF
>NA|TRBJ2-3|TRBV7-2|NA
TGTGCCAGCAGCCGACTTGGCTCTAGCACAGATACGCAGTATTTT
CASSRLGSSTDTQYF
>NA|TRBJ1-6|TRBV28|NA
TGTGCCAGCAGTGGGACCACAGGGCTAGATTCACCCCTCCACTTT
CASSGTTGLDSPLHF
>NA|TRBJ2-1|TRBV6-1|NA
TGTGCCAGCAGTGAATATAGGGACAATGAGCAGTTCTTC
CASSEYRDNEQFF
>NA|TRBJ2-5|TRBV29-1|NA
TGCAGCGTTATTAGCGGTAGGGGAGAGACCCAGTACTTC
CSVISGRGETQYF
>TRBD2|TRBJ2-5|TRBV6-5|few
TGTGCCAGCAGTTCAGCGGGACAAGAGACCCAGTACTTC
CASSSAGQETQYF